A single sample is the source of the 18 T cell receptor beta chains below, sequenced in a study of T cells in Graves' hyperthyroidism and ophthalmopathy. Researchers amplified the TCR beta CDR3 regions from RNA transcripts. The HTBI set primed first-round TCR CDR3 RT-PCR. Via MiXCR, TCRdb re-called the multiplex PCR reads, giving one row per CDR3 protein. The sample lists over 300,000 distinct CDR3 sequences; approximately 14% were seen once. The sequencing input was blood. These receptors were collected from a woman between 55 and 75 years old with Graves' hyperthyroidism.

The chain couples TRBV4-1 to TRBJ2-3; 9 bases are a match to TRBD1. The CDR3 has 16 residues. Per germline, CDR1 MGHRA and CDR2 YSYEKL. Trimming took 6 bases from V and 3 from J; bases not matched to a gene: 10. The CDR3 spells CASSQNPGQGTDTQYF. The CDR3 DNA reads as TGCGCCAGCAGTCAGAACCCGGGACAGGGAACAGATACGCAGTATTTT.

This clonotype was counted between two and nine times. The CDR3 DNA sequence: TGTGCCATAAAAGGACAGATCTATGGCTACACCTTC. It translates to CAIKGQIYGYTF. The genes are TRBV19 and TRBJ1-2, with D maybe TRBD1 (6 bases). V gave up 10 bases and J gave up 4 bases, with 13 bases separating them. Per germline, CDR1 LNHDA and CDR2 SQIVND (reference sequence). CDR3 size: 12 residues.

The sample holds many counts of this clonotype. The chain uses TRBV2 and TRBJ2-5; 13 bases are shared with TRBD2. With 7 bases clipped from V and 3 bases from J, the junction kept 8 bases outside the gene matches. This CDR3 spans 16 amino acids. Germline CDR1 and CDR2: SNHLY and FYNNEI. The CDR3: CASKGLAGDLEETQYF. The CDR3 DNA sequence: TGTGCCAGCAAAGGACTAGCGGGAGACTTAGAAGAGACCCAGTACTTC. Based on the CDR3 plus reference TRBV2 and TRBJ2-5, the full variable domain is EPEVTQTPSHQVTQMGQEVILRCVPISNHLYFYWYRQILGQKVEFLVSFYNNEISEKSEIFDDQFSVERPDGSNFTLKIRSTKLEDSAMYFCASKGLAGDLEETQYFGPGTRLLVL.

This clonotype has a count of ten or more. J is TRBJ2-3 and V is TRBV12-3 or TRBV12-4; D is uncertain. The CDR3 consists of 13 residues. V was pared by 1 base and J by 7 bases, with 9 bases between. CDR3 DNA sequence: TGTGCCAGCAGTTTAGGGGCGCACTATACGCAGTATTTT. This sequence encodes CASSLGAHYTQYF.

This clonotype was detected many times. The J gene is TRBJ2-7, the V gene TRBV10-2, with 7 bases fitting TRBD1. J was trimmed by 5 bases and V by 4 bases; bases with no gene match: 5. Germline V gene lookup returns CDR1 WSHSY and CDR2 SAAADI. The CDR3 consists of 13 residues. CDR3 region: CASSATTGHEQYF. The CDR3 DNA sequence: TGCGCCAGCAGTGCAACGACAGGGCACGAGCAGTACTTC.

The chain combines TRBV20-1 with TRBJ2-1; 16 bases agree with TRBD2. The CDR3 has 17 amino acids. CDR1 and CDR2 (germline): DFQATT, SNEGSKA (reference sequence). Trimming cost V 6 bases and J 2 bases; bases outside gene matches: 7. DNA of the CDR3: TGCAGTGCCGCCGGGACTAGCGGGAGGGCCCCCTACAATGAGCAGTTCTTC. Protein: CSAAGTSGRAPYNEQFF.

This clonotype was seen many times. V gene TRBV10-1 combines with J gene TRBJ2-1; 11 bases line up with TRBD2. Germline CDR1 reads WNHNN; CDR2 reads SYGVQD (reference sequence). V lost 6 bases, J lost 5 bases, and 12 bases stayed unmatched. The length of the CDR3 is 17 residues. CDR3 nucleotide sequence: TGCGCCAGCAGCGACCCCACTAGCGGGAGTTTCGACAATGAGCAGTTCTTC. Translated: CASSDPTSGSFDNEQFF.

This clonotype was picked up many times. The rearrangement links TRBV19 to TRBJ2-3; tentatively, D is TRBD1 (6 bases). The germline V gene has CDR1 LNHDA and CDR2 SQIVND (reference sequence). The CDR3 length is 13 residues. Trimming stripped 5 bases from V and 6 bases from J, with 12 bases between. The CDR3, as DNA: TGTGCCAGTAGTGGCCAGAGGGGGGATACGCAGTATTTT. Its translation is CASSGQRGDTQYF.

This clonotype was detected many times. The CDR3 coding sequence is TGTGTCTCGCGCCGGGACAGAGATTCACCCCTCCACTTT. It yields the protein CVSRRDRDSPLHF. The chain employs TRBV30 and TRBJ1-6; 7 positions agree with TRBD1. CDR3 length: 13 amino acids. Germline lookup yields CDR1 GTSNPN and CDR2 SVGIG (reference sequence).

This clonotype was picked up many times. The rearrangement uses TRBV5-1 and TRBJ1-1; D remains ambiguous. The CDR3 length is 15 residues. Germline lookup yields CDR1 SGHRS and CDR2 YFSETQ. Trimming stripped 0 bases from V and 0 bases from J, with 9 bases between. As DNA, the CDR3 is TGCGCCAGCAGCTTGGCTGGACCGATGAACACTGAAGCTTTCTTT. This sequence encodes CASSLAGPMNTEAFF.

This clonotype was recorded at least ten times. The chain couples TRBV5-1 to TRBJ2-3, with 7 positions matching TRBD2. The CDR3 runs 14 residues. Germline-derived CDR1 and CDR2 are SGHRS and YFSETQ. Trimming cost V 4 bases and J 4 bases; bases outside gene matches: 6. CDR3 protein: CASSVEREADTQYF. The CDR3 DNA is TGCGCCAGCAGCGTCGAGCGGGAAGCAGATACGCAGTATTTT. Full variable domain (rest looked up from reference TRBV5-1 and TRBJ2-3): KAGVTQTPRYLIKTRGQQVTLSCSPISGHRSVSWYQQTPGQGLQFLFEYFSETQRNKGNFPGRFSGRQFSNSRSEMNVSTLELGDSALYLCASSVEREADTQYFGPGTRLTVL.

The gene calls are TRBV20-1 and TRBJ2-7; 12 bases agree with TRBD2. Germline V gene sequence: CDR1 DFQATT, CDR2 SNEGSKA (reference sequence). This CDR3 is built from 15 residues. The V and J ends lost 3 bases and 4 bases, in that order; junction bases with no gene match: 7. CDR3 in DNA: TGCAGTGCTAGTCCCTGGACTAGCGGGACATACGAGCAGTACTTC. It specifies CSASPWTSGTYEQYF.

This clonotype was seen ten or more times. J is TRBJ2-7 and V is TRBV5-8; D perhaps matches TRBD1 (7 bases). CDR1 and CDR2 (germline): SGHTS, YDEGEE. Trimming took off 4 bases at V and 5 bases at J, with 19 bases between the two ends. The length of the CDR3 is 15 residues. As DNA, the CDR3 is TGTGCCAGCAGCCCCCTGGAGGGGGCGCGCAACGAGCAGTACTTC. Protein: CASSPLEGARNEQYF.

The genes are TRBV4-1 and TRBJ2-6; D assignment may be TRBD1 or TRBD2 (5 bases each). The CDR3 covers 19 residues. CDR1 and CDR2 from the germline V gene are MGHRA and YSYEKL. V was pared by 1 base and J by 1 base, with 17 bases between. The CDR3 sequence: CASSQGLGRGRSGANVLTF. Here the CDR3 DNA reads TGCGCCAGCAGCCAAGGACTGGGTAGGGGACGGTCTGGGGCCAACGTCCTGACTTTC.

This clonotype was counted ten times or more. This chain connects TRBV7-8 to TRBJ2-5; weak D call: TRBD2 (6 bases). CDR3 length equals 15 residues. V was trimmed by 5 bases and J by 4 bases, leaving 17 bases between them. Germline values: CDR1 SGHVS, CDR2 FQNEAQ. In DNA, the CDR3 is TGTGCCAGCAGCCTACAGACTAGTTCCCGAGAGACCCAGTACTTC. It encodes CASSLQTSSRETQYF.

This clonotype was counted ten times or more. The chain links TRBV2 to TRBJ1-2, with D perhaps matching TRBD1 (5 bases). V was cut by 7 bases and J by 8 bases, with 20 bases left in between. The germline V gene encodes CDR1 SNHLY and CDR2 FYNNEI. The CDR3 runs to 14 residues. CDR3 coding DNA: TGTGCCAGCAATCACCAGCAGGGTTGGCGCGGCTACACCTTC. Amino acids: CASNHQQGWRGYTF.

This clonotype was counted at least ten times. This chain links TRBV5-1 with TRBJ2-5; tentatively, D is TRBD1 (6 bases). This CDR3 spans 15 amino acids. Trimming removed 8 bases from V and 5 bases from J, with 22 bases in between. The V gene's germline CDR1 is SGHRS and CDR2 YFSETQ. CDR3: CARSRHEGQGETQYF. Written as DNA, the CDR3 is TGCGCCAGGAGTCGTCATGAGGGACAAGGGGAGACCCAGTACTTC. The full variable domain, its missing parts supplied by reference TRBV5-1 and TRBJ2-5, is KAGVTQTPRYLIKTRGQQVTLSCSPISGHRSVSWYQQTPGQGLQFLFEYFSETQRNKGNFPGRFSGRQFSNSRSEMNVSTLELGDSALYLCARSRHEGQGETQYFGPGTRLLVL.

This clonotype was seen a handful of times. The chain joins TRBV10-3 to TRBJ2-1; 10 nucleotides agree with TRBD2. The CDR3 length is 14 residues. Germline trimming cut 2 bases from V and 5 bases from J; bases unmatched to any gene: 0. Germline values: CDR1 ENHRY, CDR2 SYGVKD. Here the CDR3 DNA reads TGTGCCATCAGTGAGGGACTAGCGGACAATGAGCAGTTCTTC. Its translation is CAISEGLADNEQFF.